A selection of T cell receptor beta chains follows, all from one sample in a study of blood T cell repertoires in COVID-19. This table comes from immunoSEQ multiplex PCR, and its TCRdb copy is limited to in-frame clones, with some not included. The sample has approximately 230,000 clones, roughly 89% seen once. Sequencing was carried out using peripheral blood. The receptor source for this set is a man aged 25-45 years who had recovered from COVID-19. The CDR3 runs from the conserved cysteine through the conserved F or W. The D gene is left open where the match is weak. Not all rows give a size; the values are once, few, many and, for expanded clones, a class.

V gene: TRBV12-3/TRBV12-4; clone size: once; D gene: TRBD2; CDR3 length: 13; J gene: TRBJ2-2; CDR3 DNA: TGTGGGGAGGGTTGGGTGCGCACCGGGGAGCTGTTTTTT; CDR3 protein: CGEGWVRTGELFF
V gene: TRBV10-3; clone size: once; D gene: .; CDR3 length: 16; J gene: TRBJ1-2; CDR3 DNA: TGTGCCGCCCAGGGCGTCTCCCTCGGGGGTTACTATGGCTACACCTTC; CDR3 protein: CAAQGVSLGGYYGYTF
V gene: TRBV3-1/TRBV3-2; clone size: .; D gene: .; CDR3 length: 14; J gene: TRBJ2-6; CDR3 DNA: TGTGCCAGCAGCCCTTCGTCGGGGGCCAACGTCCTGACTTTC; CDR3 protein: CASSPSSGANVLTF
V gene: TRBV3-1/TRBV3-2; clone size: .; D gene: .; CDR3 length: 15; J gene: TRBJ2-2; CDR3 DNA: TGTGCCAGCAGTCGGACGGGGGAGAGAGGCGGGGAGCTGTTTTTT; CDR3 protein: CASSRTGERGGELFF
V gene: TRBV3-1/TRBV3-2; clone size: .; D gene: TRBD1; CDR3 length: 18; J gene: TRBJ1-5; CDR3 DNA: TGTGCCAGCGACCTAGGGACAGGGTTAAGGGATAGCAATCAGCCCCAGCATTTT; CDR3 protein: CASDLGTGLRDSNQPQHF
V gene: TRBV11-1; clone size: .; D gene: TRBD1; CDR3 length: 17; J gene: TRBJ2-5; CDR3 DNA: TGTGCCAGCAGCTTAGCGCAGCTTCAGGGGGCTCGGGAGACCCAGTACTTC; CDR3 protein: CASSLAQLQGARETQYF
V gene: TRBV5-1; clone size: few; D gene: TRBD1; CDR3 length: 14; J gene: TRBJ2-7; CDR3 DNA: TGCGCCAGCAGCCGGACAGGGGGCCTTGACGAGCAGTACTTC; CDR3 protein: CASSRTGGLDEQYF
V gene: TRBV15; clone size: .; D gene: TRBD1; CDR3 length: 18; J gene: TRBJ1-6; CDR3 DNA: TGTGCCACCAGCAGAGCACCCCAGGGACAGGGGAGGGATTCACCCCTCCACTTT; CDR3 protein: CATSRAPQGQGRDSPLHF
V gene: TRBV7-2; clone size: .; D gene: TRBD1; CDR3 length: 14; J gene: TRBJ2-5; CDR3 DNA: TGTGCCAGCAGCCGGGACAGGGATGGAGAGACCCAGTACTTC; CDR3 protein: CASSRDRDGETQYF
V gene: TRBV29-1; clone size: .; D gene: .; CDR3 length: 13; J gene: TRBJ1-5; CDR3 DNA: TGCAGCGCCCTGGGGCAGGGAGGGGGGCCCCAGCATTTT; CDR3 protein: CSALGQGGGPQHF
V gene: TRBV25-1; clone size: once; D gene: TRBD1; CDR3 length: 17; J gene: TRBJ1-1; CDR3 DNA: TGTGCCAGCAGTGAATCCCGACAGGGACTTTGGGGCACTGAAGCTTTCTTT; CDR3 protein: CASSESRQGLWGTEAFF
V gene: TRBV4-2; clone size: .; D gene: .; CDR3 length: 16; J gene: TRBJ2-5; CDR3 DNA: TGTGCCAGCAGCCGCTGGAGTGATAGGGGAGGAGAGACCCAGTACTTC; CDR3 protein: CASSRWSDRGGETQYF
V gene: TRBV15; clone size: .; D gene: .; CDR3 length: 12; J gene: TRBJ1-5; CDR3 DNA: TGTGCCGCCGGGGAGGGGAATCAGCCCCAGCATTTT; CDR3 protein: CAAGEGNQPQHF
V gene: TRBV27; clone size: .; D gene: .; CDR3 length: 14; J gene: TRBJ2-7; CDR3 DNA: TGTGCCAGCAGTTTAATACCCGCCGGCTACGAGCAGTACTTC; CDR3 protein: CASSLIPAGYEQYF
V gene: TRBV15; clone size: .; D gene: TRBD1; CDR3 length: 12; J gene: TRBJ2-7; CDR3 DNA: TGTGCCACCTCGACAGGGTCCTACGAGCAGTACTTC; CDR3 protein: CATSTGSYEQYF
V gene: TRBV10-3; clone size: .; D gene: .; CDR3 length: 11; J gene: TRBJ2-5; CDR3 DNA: TGTGCCATCGGGGGGTTAGAGACCCAGTACTTC; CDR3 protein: CAIGGLETQYF
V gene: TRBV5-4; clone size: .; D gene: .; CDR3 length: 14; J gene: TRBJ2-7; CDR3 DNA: TGTGCCAGCAGCTTGAGAGGGATTGGCTACGAGCAGTACTTC; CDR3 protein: CASSLRGIGYEQYF
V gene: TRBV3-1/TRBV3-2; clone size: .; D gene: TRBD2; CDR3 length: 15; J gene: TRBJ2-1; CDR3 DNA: TGTGCCAGCAGCTGGGAAAGCGGGGCCGGCGATGAGCAGTTCTTC; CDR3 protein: CASSWESGAGDEQFF
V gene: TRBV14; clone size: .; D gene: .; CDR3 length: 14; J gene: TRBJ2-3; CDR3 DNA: TGTGCCAGCAGCGCACAGGGAGGCACAGATACGCAGTATTTT; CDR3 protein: CASSAQGGTDTQYF
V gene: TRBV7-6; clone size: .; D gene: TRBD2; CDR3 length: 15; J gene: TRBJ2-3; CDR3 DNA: TGTGCCAGCTTTCGGACTAGCGGGGCCCTAGATACGCAGTATTTT; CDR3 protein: CASFRTSGALDTQYF
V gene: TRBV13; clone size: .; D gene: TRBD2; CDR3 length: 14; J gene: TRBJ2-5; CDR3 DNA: TGTGCCAGCAGCTGGACTAGCGGGGAAGAGACCCAGTACTTC; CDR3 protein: CASSWTSGEETQYF
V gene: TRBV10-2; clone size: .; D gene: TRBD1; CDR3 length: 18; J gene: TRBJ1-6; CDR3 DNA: TGCGCCAGCAAGACGGACAGGGGACGCCGGGGGATAGGTTCACCCCTCCACTTT; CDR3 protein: CASKTDRGRRGIGSPLHF
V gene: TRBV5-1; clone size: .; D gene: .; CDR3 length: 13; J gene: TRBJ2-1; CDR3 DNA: TGCGCCAGCAGCCCCCGGGACTACAATGAGCAGTTCTTC; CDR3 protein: CASSPRDYNEQFF
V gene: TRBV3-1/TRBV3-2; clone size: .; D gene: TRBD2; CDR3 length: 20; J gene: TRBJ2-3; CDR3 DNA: TGTGCCAGCAGCCACCCCCTCTATCGACTAGCCCGGGGTGGGACAGATACGCAGTATTTT; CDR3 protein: CASSHPLYRLARGGTDTQYF
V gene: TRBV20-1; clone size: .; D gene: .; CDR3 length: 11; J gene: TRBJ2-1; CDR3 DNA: TGCAGTGCTAGAGATTTCGGTGAGCAGTTCTTC; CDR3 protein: CSARDFGEQFF
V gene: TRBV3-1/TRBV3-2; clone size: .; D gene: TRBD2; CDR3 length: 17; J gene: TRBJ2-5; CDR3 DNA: TGTGCCAGCAGCCAAGATCCGGTAGCGGGGGGGCAAGAGACCCAGTACTTC; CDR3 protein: CASSQDPVAGGQETQYF
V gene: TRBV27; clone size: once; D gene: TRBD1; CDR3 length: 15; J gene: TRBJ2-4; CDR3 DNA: TGTGCCAGCAGGGACAGGGTCCAATCCAAAAACATTCAGTACTTC; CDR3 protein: CASRDRVQSKNIQYF
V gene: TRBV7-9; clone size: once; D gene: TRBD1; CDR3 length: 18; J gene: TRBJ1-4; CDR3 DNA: TGTGCCAGCAGCAGCTTAAGGGTGCTACAGGGGGATAATGAAAAACTGTTTTTT; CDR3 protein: CASSSLRVLQGDNEKLFF
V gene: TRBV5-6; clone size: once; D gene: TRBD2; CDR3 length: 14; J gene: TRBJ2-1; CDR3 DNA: TGTGCCAGCAGCTTGGCGGGGGGGCAAAATGAGCAGTTCTTC; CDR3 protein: CASSLAGGQNEQFF
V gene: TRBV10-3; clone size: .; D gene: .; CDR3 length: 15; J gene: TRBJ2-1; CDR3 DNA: TGTGCCATCAGTGTGCGAGGGGGGGACTACAATGAGCAGTTCTTC; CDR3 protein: CAISVRGGDYNEQFF
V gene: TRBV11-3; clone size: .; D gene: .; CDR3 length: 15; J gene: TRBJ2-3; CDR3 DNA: TGTGCCAGCAGCCGCGGGACAGCTAGCACAGATACGCAGTATTTT; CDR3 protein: CASSRGTASTDTQYF
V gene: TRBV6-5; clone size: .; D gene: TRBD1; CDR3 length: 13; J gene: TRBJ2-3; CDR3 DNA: TGTGCCATCAAGACAGGGGGGGCAGATACGCAGTATTTT; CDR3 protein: CAIKTGGADTQYF
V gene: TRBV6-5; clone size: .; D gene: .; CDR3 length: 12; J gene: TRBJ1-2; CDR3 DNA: TGTGCCAGCAGTAGTACGGAGGGGGGCTACACCTTC; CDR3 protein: CASSSTEGGYTF
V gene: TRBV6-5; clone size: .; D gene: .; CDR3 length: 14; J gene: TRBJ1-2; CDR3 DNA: TGTGCCAGCAGCCTATACAGGGCTCCAAGTGGCTACACCTTC; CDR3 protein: CASSLYRAPSGYTF
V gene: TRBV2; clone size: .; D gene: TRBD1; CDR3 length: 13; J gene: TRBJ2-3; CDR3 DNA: TGTGCCAGCATAGAGGGGGCCACAGATACGCAGTATTTT; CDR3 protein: CASIEGATDTQYF
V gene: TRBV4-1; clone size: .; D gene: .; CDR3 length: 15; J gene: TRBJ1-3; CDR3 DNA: TGCGCCAGCAGCCCGTTAGTGAGCTCTGGAAACACCATATATTTT; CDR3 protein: CASSPLVSSGNTIYF
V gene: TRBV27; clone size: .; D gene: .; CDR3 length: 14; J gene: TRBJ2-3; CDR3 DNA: TGTGCCAGCAGTTTAGGAGCCTTCACAGATACGCAGTATTTT; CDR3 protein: CASSLGAFTDTQYF
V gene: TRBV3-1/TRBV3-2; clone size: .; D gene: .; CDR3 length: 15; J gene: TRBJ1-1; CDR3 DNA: TGTGCCAGCAGCCAAGCGAGTACAGGGAACACTGAAGCTTTCTTT; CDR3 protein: CASSQASTGNTEAFF
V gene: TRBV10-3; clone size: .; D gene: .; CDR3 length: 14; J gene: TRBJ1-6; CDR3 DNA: TGTGCCATCAGGATGGAGGGGAGAGGTTCACCCCTCCACTTT; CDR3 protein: CAIRMEGRGSPLHF
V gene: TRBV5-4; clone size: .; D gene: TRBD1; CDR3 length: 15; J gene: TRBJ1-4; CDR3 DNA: TGTGCCAGCAGTCAAACAGGGGCGCCAAATGAAAAACTGTTTTTT; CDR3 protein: CASSQTGAPNEKLFF
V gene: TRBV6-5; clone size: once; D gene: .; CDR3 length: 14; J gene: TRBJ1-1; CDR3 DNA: TGTGCCAGCAACAGCAGGATTGAGCTCACTGAAGCTTTCTTT; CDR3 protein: CASNSRIELTEAFF